The source of this T cell receptor beta chain is a study of OX40 agonist ivuxolimab in advanced cancers. Study overall: Three patients, one with hepatocellular carcinoma and two with cutaneous melanoma, achieved partial responses. Overall study results and limits: Undetermined was the antigen specificity of the expanded peripheral T cells. CD8+ T cells (on average) carried more expanded clones than CD4+ T cells. At 0.1 to 3.0 mg/kg and by week 6, CD4+ and CD8+ T cells in the blood had expanded clonally.

Trimming cost V 8 bases and J 7 bases, with 9 bases left between them. Germline loops: CDR1 MNHEY, CDR2 SVGAGI. The CDR3 runs to 12 residues. With regard to this clone: What it binds is unknown.

Measured with immunoSEQ multiplex PCR; TCRdb has only the in-frame clones, and not every one. The data contain around 62,000 clones, approximately 81% of them seen just once; the ten biggest clones take up roughly 0.7%. Sequencing was performed on CD4+ or CD8+ T cells sorted from blood, taken in a trial of the OX40 agonist ivuxolimab. The chain couples TRBV6-5 to TRBJ1-6; D not certain. This clonotype originated in an adult with an advanced solid tumor such as melanoma, head and neck, liver or kidney cancer. The CDR3 spells CASGRINSPLHF. CDR3 bases: TGTGCCAGCGGGCGCATAAATTCACCCCTCCACTTT.